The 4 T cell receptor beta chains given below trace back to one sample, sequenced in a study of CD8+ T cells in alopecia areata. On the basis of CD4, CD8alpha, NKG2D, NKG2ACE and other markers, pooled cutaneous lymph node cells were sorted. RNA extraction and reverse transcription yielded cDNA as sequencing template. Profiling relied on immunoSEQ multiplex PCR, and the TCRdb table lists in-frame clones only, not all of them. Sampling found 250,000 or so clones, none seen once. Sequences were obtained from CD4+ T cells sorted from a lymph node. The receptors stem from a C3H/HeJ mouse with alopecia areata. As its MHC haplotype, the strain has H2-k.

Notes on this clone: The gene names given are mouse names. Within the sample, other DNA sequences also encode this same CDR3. The sequenced part of the CDR3 DNA is TGCACCTGCAGTGGAGGACAGATCTAT. Translating it yields CTCSGGQIY. The entire CDR3 reads CTCSGGQIYEQYF. The V gene is TRBV1, the J gene TRBJ2-7; TRBD1 is a possible D gene (6 bases). The observed sequence ends 4 residues before the CDR3 terminus, with the missing tail filled in from the germline J gene. The CDR3 consists of 13 residues. Trimming stripped 4 bases from V and 3 bases from J, with 10 bases between. Per the germline V gene, CDR1 is NSQYPW and CDR2 is LRSPGD (reference sequence).

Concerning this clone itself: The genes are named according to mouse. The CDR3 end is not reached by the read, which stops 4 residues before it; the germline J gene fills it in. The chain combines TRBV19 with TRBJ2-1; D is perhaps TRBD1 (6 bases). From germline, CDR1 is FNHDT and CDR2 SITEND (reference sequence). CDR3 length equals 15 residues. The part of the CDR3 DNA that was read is TGTGCCAGCAGCCCAGATTACAGGGAGAGCGCT. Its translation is CASSPDYRESA. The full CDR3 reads CASSPDYRESAEQFF. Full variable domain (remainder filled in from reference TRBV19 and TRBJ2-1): GGIITQTPKFLIGQEGQKLTLKCQQNFNHDTMYWYRQDSGKGLRLIYYSITENDLQKGDLSEGYDASREKKSSFSLTVTSAQKNEMAVFLCASSPDYRESAEQFFGPGTRLTVL.

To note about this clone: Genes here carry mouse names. This CDR3 reads CASSIQASSYEQYF. The CDR3 DNA, read in part, is TGTGCCAGCAGTATTCAGGCCAGCTCCTAT. This chain joins TRBV19 and TRBJ2-7; D remains ambiguous. The read gets to within 4 residues of the CDR3 end, and the germline J gene fills in the rest. This CDR3 is built from 14 residues. V lost 2 bases, J lost 0 bases, and 9 bases lay in between. The V gene's germline CDR1 is FNHDT and CDR2 SITEND (reference sequence).

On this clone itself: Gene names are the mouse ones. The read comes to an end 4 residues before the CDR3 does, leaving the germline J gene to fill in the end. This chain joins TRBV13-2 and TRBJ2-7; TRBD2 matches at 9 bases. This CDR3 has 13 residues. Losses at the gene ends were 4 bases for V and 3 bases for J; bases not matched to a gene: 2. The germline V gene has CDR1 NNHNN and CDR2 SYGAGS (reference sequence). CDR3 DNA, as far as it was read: TGTGCCAGCGGTCCGGGACTGGGCTAT. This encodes CASGPGLGY. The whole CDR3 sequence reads CASGPGLGYEQYF.